The 11 T cell receptor beta chains in this list originate from one sample, sequenced in a study of blood T cells in healthy people across ages. With a J-beta primer mix and a sample-barcoded 5' primer, a second PCR ran about 7 to 12 cycles. Using its own MiXCR run on the 5' RACE reads, TCRdb lists one record per CDR3 protein. The profile shows about 750,000 distinct CDR3 sequences, about 55% of them singletons. Sequencing used blood. The source is an elderly man in good health.

The V gene is TRBV7-2, the J gene TRBJ2-5; 7 bases line up with TRBD2. Germline V lookup: CDR1 SGHTA, CDR2 FQGNSA. The CDR3 length is 18 residues. Trimming removed 2 bases from V and 3 bases from J; junction bases left unmatched: 15. The CDR3 DNA reads as TGTGCCAGCAGCTTAAAGAGCCGCTGGCGGGAGCAGAAAGAGACCCAGTACTTC. This codes for CASSLKSRWREQKETQYF.

A note on this clonotype: A junction end diverges from the germline sequence, so it may reflect a read error. V and J are TRBV5-1 and TRBJ1-2; 8 positions agree with TRBD1. The CDR3 extends over 13 amino acids. CDR1 is SGHRS, CDR2 YFSETQ, per germline. CDR3 bases: TGTGCCAGCAGTGCAGGGGGCGGCTATGGCTACACCTTC. This sequence encodes CASSAGGGYGYTF.

The chain is built from TRBV10-3 and TRBJ1-2; D is unclear. The CDR3 is 15 amino acids. The V and J ends lost 2 bases and 7 bases respectively, with 17 bases between them. CDR1 and CDR2 (germline): ENHRY, SYGVKD. CDR3 DNA: TGTGCCATCAGTGAGCCCGTCAGGTCGACGGCTGGCTACACCTTC. It translates to CAISEPVRSTAGYTF.

The rearrangement uses TRBV6-5 and TRBJ1-1; TRBD1 aligns across 10 bases. Losses at the gene ends were 5 bases for V and 6 bases for J; bases not matched to a gene: 3. Germline V gives CDR1 MNHEY, CDR2 SVGAGI. The CDR3 is made up of 13 amino acids. The CDR3 DNA is TGTGCCAGCAGTAGAGGGACAGGGGCTGAAGCTTTCTTT. It is translated as CASSRGTGAEAFF.

The rearrangement uses TRBV18 and TRBJ2-7; 7 bases are shared with TRBD1. V shed 2 bases, J shed 12 bases, and the junction held 13 bases outside the gene matches. Germline V gene lookup returns CDR1 KGHSH and CDR2 LQKENI. CDR3 size: 14 residues. CDR3 protein: CASSPKPAKQGMYF. The DNA for the CDR3 is TGTGCCAGCTCACCAAAGCCCGCGAAACAGGGGATGTACTTC.

The V gene is TRBV27, the J gene TRBJ1-2, with 12 bases aligning to TRBD1. The germline V gene encodes CDR1 MNHEY and CDR2 SMNVEV (reference sequence). The length of the CDR3 is 16 residues. Trimming took 6 bases from V and 8 from J; bases not matched to a gene: 13. CDR3 sequence: CASRVPGTGGVGGYTF. Here the CDR3 DNA reads TGTGCCAGCAGGGTCCCCGGGACAGGGGGCGTGGGCGGCTACACCTTC.

This chain joins TRBV4-2 and TRBJ2-1; D remains ambiguous. Trimming shortened V by 0 bases and J by 8 bases, and 8 bases separated the two germline ends. Germline V gene sequence: CDR1 LGHNA, CDR2 YNFKEQ. CDR3 size: 13 residues. CDR3 bases: TGTGCCAGCAGCCAAGAGTGGTTTGATGAGCAGTTCTTC. Translated, it gives CASSQEWFDEQFF.

The chain uses TRBV27 and TRBJ1-3; 8 positions agree with TRBD1. V was pared by 10 bases and J by 4 bases, with 9 bases of the junction left unmatched. Germline CDR1 and CDR2: MNHEY and SMNVEV (reference sequence). The CDR3 is 14 residues long. The CDR3 loop reads CATPTGVSGNTIYF. The DNA of the CDR3 is TGTGCCACCCCGACAGGGGTATCGGGAAACACCATATATTTT.

This clonotype was seen only a few times. V usage is TRBV27 and J usage is TRBJ1-2, with TRBD1 identical over 10 bases. The CDR3 contains 16 residues. Germline V gene lookup returns CDR1 MNHEY and CDR2 SMNVEV (reference sequence). V was clipped by 6 bases and J by 0 bases; unmatched bases: 7. This chain's CDR3 is CASRRQGAPSNYGYTF. The CDR3 DNA is TGTGCCAGCAGACGACAGGGGGCCCCCTCTAACTATGGCTACACCTTC.

This clonotype came up a few times. The V and J genes are TRBV20-1 and TRBJ2-4, with 7 bases identical to TRBD2. The end of the DNA is better explained by TRBJ2-7, so the J call may be wrong. The germline V gene has CDR1 DFQATT and CDR2 SNEGSKA (reference sequence). CDR3 length: 15 residues. In nucleotides, the CDR3 is TGCAGTGCTAGATCCCCGGCTAGCGGACCCTACGAGCAGTACTTC. This translates into CSARSPASGPYEQYF.

In its sample, this clonotype was seen a few times. The chain carries TRBV3-1 and TRBJ2-3; the D gene is possibly TRBD1 (5 bases). Germline CDR1 and CDR2: LGHDT and YNNKEL (reference sequence). This CDR3 is built from 14 residues. V was shortened by 5 bases and J by 4 bases, with 13 bases between the two germline ends. CDR3 sequence reads: CASSRGRAADTQYF. Here the CDR3 DNA reads TGTGCCAGCAGCAGGGGAAGAGCAGCAGATACGCAGTATTTT.